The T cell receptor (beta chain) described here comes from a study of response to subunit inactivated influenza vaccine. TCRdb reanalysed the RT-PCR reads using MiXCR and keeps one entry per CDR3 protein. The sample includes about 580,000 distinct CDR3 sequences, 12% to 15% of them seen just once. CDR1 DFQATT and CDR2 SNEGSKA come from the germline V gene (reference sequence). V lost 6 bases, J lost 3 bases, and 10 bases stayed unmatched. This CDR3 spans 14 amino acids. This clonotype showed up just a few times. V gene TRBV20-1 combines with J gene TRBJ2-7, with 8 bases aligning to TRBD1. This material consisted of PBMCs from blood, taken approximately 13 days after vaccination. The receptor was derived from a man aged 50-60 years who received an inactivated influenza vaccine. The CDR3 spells CSARRKDRVYEQYF. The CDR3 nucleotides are TGCAGTGCCAGAAGAAAGGACAGGGTCTACGAGCAGTACTTC.